Listed here is a single T cell receptor beta chain. Its antigen is unknown. The sample originates from a study of cytomegalovirus exposure and HLA in healthy donors. Findings and limits, study-wide: The dataset shows that most TCR sequences were rare, while some public TCRs occurred in many donors.

Sequencing was performed with immunoSEQ multiplex PCR; in TCRdb, only in-frame clones are kept and a portion is missing. Of roughly 310,000 clones in the sample, approximately 86% were seen once. There are 18 residues in the CDR3. The specimen was PBMCs. The V gene is TRBV21-1, the J gene TRBJ2-4; the table's D gene call, TRBD2, was not cross checked with the DNA. TRBV21-1 is given as a pseudogene. This clonotype was obtained from a man aged 30 to 39 in good health and CMV-seronegative. CDR3: CASPGTSGGGEAKNIQYF. The CDR3, as DNA: TGTGCCAGCCCCGGGACTAGCGGGGGCGGGGAAGCCAAAAACATTCAGTACTTC.